A selection of T cell receptor beta chains follows, all from one sample in a study of radiotherapy plus CTLA-4 blockade in lung cancer. Here immunoSEQ multiplex PCR was the method, and the copy in TCRdb shows in-frame clones only, minus some. This sample has about 97,000 clones, with 65% to 85% found just once. The specimen was peripheral blood, collected from a patient treated with radiotherapy plus ipilimumab. The receptors shown here come from a human donor with non-small cell lung cancer who had a partial response to radiotherapy plus ipilimumab. Some clones in this sample may be carry-over from other donors' samples. The CDR3 runs from the conserved cysteine through the conserved F or W. D genes are given only for firm matches. Clone size is given for some rows only: seen once, a few or many times, or a class if the clone is expanded.

>TRBV5-1|TRBJ1-2|TRBD1|once
TGCGCCAGCAGCCTGACAGGGCAAGGCTACACCTTC
CASSLTGQGYTF
>TRBV27|TRBJ2-1|TRBD1|NA
TGTGCCAGCAGTCGCGGACAGGGATCCTACAATGAGCAGTTCTTC
CASSRGQGSYNEQFF
>TRBV7-2|TRBJ1-5|TRBD1|NA
TGTGCCAGCAGCTTACAACAGGGGGTCAATCAGCCCCAGCATTTT
CASSLQQGVNQPQHF
>TRBV4-1|TRBJ1-1|NA|NA
TGCGCCAGCAGCCCAAGGGGGGGAAGAACCACTGAAGCCTTCTTT
CASSPRGGRTTEAFF
>TRBV6-5|TRBJ2-7|TRBD2|NA
TGTGCCAGCACCCCGTTTGCGGGGGGGCACTACGAGCAGTACTTC
CASTPFAGGHYEQYF
>TRBV7-9|TRBJ2-5|NA|NA
TGTGCCAGCAGCCGAGAACAGGGTGAGACCCAGTACTTC
CASSREQGETQYF
>TRBV19|TRBJ2-3|TRBD2|NA
TGTGCCAGTAGTACTTTCGAGACTAGCGGGAGGATGGGGGATACGCAGTATTTT
CASSTFETSGRMGDTQYF
>TRBV9|TRBJ2-5|TRBD2|NA
TGTGCCAGCAGCGTCGGGACTAGCGGGGGGGCCTCGGAGACCCAGTACTTC
CASSVGTSGGASETQYF
>TRBV5-6|TRBJ2-1|TRBD2|NA
TGTGCCAGCAGCTCCTACGACCTTAGCGGGGGCGCCTACAATGAGCAGTTCTTC
CASSSYDLSGGAYNEQFF
>TRBV18|TRBJ2-7|NA|NA
TGTGCCAGCTCACGAGGGCCGGCTGACGAGCAGTACTTC
CASSRGPADEQYF
>TRBV11-2|TRBJ1-1|TRBD1|few
TGTGCCAGCAGCTCGACAGGGTTCGGCACTGAAGCTTTCTTT
CASSSTGFGTEAFF
>TRBV19|TRBJ2-7|TRBD1|NA
TGTGCCAGTAGTACCGGGACAGGGACCGAGCAGTACTTC
CASSTGTGTEQYF
>TRBV25-1|TRBJ1-1|TRBD1|NA
TGTGCCAGCATCCCGACAGGGGTAGTTAGTGGCACTGAAGCTTTCTTT
CASIPTGVVSGTEAFF
>TRBV18|TRBJ2-3|TRBD2|NA
TGTGCCAGCTCACCACCTGCTAGCGGGGGGGGAGCAGATACGCAGTATTTT
CASSPPASGGGADTQYF
>TRBV7-6|TRBJ1-2|NA|NA
TGTGCCAGCAGCCCCATCGACAGAAACTATGGCTACACCTTC
CASSPIDRNYGYTF
>TRBV5-8|TRBJ1-1|NA|NA
TGTGCCAGCAGCTTTCCCGGACTTTTGGTGAACACTGAAGCTTTCTTT
CASSFPGLLVNTEAFF